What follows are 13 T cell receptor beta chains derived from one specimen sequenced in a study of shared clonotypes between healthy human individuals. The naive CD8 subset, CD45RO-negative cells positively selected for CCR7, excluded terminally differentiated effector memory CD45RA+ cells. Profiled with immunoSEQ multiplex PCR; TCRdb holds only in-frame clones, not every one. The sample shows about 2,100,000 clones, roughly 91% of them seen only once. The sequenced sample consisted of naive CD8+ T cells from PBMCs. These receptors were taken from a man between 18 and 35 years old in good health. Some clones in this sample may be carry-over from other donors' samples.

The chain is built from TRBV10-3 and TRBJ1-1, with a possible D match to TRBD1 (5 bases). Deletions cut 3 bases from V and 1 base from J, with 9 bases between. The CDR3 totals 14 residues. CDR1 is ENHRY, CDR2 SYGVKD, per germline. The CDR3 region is CAISDVTENTEAFF. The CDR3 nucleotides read TGTGCCATCAGTGACGTGACAGAGAACACTGAAGCTTTCTTT.

In DNA, the CDR3 is TGTGCCAGCAGCTTACTAGCGGAGACCCCGTACAATGAGCAGTTCTTC. Translated, it gives CASSLLAETPYNEQFF. The rearrangement links TRBV7-6 to TRBJ2-1; TRBD2 matches 7 bases. The CDR3 loop spans 16 amino acids. V lost 2 bases to trimming and J lost 4 bases; unmatched junction nucleotides: 8. Germline V gene data show CDR1 as SGHVS and CDR2 as FNYEAQ.

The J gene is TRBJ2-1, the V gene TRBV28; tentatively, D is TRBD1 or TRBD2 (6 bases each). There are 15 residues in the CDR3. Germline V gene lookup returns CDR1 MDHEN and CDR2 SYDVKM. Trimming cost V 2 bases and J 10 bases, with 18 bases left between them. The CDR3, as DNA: TGTGCCAGCAGTTTAATAAGCAGGGGAGGATGGGAGCAGTTCTTC. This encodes CASSLISRGGWEQFF.

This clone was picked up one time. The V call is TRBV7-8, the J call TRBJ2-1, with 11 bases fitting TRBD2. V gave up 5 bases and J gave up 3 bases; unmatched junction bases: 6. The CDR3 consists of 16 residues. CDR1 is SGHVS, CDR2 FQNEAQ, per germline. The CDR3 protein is CASSVTSGSFYNEQFF. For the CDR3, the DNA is TGTGCCAGCAGCGTAACTAGCGGGAGTTTCTACAATGAGCAGTTCTTC.

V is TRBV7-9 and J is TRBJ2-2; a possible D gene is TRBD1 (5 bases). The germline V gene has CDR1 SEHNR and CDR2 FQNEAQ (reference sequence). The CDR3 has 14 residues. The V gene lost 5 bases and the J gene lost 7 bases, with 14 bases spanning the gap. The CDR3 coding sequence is TGTGCCAGCAGCCCAGGGCCTCTAAGCGGGGAGCTGTTTTTT. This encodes CASSPGPLSGELFF.

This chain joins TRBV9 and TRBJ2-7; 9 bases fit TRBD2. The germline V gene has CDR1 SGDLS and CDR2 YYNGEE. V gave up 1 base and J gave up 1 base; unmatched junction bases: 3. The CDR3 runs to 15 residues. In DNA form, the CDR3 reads TGTGCCAGCAGCGTATTTAGCGGGAGTTCCTACGAGCAGTACTTC. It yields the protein CASSVFSGSSYEQYF. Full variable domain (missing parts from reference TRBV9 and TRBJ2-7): DSGVTQTPKHLITATGQRVTLRCSPRSGDLSVYWYQQSLDQGLQFLIQYYNGEERAKGNILERFSAQQFPDLHSELNLSSLELGDSALYFCASSVFSGSSYEQYFGPGTRLTVT.

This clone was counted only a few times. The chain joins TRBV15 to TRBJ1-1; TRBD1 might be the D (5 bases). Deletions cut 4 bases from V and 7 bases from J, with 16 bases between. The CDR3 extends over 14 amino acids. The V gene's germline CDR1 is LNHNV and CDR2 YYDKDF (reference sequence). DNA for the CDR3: TGTGCCACCAGCAAATGGGACGTCGGAGATGAAGCTTTCTTT. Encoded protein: CATSKWDVGDEAFF.

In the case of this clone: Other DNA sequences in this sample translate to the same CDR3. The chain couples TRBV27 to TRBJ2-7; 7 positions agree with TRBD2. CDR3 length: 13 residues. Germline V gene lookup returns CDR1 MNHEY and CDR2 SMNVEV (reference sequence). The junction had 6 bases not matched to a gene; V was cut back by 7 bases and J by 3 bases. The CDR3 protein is CASKPSGNYEQYF. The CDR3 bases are TGTGCCAGCAAACCTAGCGGCAACTACGAGCAGTACTTC.

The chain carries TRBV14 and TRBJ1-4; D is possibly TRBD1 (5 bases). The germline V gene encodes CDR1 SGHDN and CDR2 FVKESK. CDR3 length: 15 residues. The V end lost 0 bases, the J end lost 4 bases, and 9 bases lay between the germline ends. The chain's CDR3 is CASSQDWGLNEKLFF. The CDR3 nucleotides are TGTGCCAGCAGCCAAGATTGGGGACTTAATGAAAAACTGTTTTTT. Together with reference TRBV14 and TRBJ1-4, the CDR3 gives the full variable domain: EAGVTQFPSHSVIEKGQTVTLRCDPISGHDNLYWYRRVMGKEIKFLLHFVKESKQDESGMPNNRFLAERTGGTYSTLKVQPAELEDSGVYFCASSQDWGLNEKLFFGSGTQLSVL.

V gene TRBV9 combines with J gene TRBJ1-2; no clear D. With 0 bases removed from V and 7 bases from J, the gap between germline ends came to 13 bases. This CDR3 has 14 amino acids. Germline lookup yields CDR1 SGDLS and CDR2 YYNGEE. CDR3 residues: CASSVGAGLGGYTF. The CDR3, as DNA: TGTGCCAGCAGCGTAGGGGCGGGATTGGGTGGCTACACCTTC. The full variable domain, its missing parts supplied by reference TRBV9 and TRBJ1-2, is DSGVTQTPKHLITATGQRVTLRCSPRSGDLSVYWYQQSLDQGLQFLIQYYNGEERAKGNILERFSAQQFPDLHSELNLSSLELGDSALYFCASSVGAGLGGYTFGSGTRLTVV.

This CDR3 reads CASWFEGSYNEQFF. CDR3 nucleotides: TGCGCCAGCTGGTTTGAAGGGTCCTACAATGAGCAGTTCTTC. V and J are TRBV5-1 and TRBJ2-1; D is uncertain. This CDR3 has 14 residues. With 7 bases removed from V and 1 base from J, the gap between germline ends came to 12 bases. The V gene's germline CDR1 is SGHRS and CDR2 YFSETQ.

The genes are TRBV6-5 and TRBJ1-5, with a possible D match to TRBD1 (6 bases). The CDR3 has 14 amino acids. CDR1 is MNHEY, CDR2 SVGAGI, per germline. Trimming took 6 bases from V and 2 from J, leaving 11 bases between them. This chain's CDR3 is CASSQRQGNQPQHF. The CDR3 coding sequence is TGTGCCAGCAGCCAAAGACAGGGCAATCAGCCCCAGCATTTT.

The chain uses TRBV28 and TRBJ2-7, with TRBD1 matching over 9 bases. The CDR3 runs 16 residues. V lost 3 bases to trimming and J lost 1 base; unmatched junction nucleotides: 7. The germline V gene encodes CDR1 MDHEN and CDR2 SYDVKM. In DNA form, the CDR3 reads TGTGCCAGCAGTTTCCCCGGACAGGGGAGGTCCTACGAGCAGTACTTC. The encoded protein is CASSFPGQGRSYEQYF.